Described below is a single TCR beta chain sequence and its context. Antigen: not known. Germline lookup yields CDR1 LNHNV and CDR2 YYDKDF (reference sequence). The length of the CDR3 is 17 residues. V was clipped by 3 bases and J by 0 bases, with 12 bases between them. The sample comes from a study of OX40 agonist ivuxolimab in advanced cancers. Study-level background: At doses from 0.01 to 10 mg/kg, patients were given intravenous ivuxolimab every 2 weeks. There were three patients with partial responses, one having hepatocellular carcinoma and two cutaneous melanoma. Dose-escalation patients had hepatocellular carcinoma, melanoma, renal cell or head and neck cancer.

Overall study results and limits: Expanded clones tended on average to be more numerous among CD8+ T cells than CD4+.

Clones were sequenced by immunoSEQ multiplex PCR, and TCRdb holds only the in-frame ones, with some missing. Of around 50,000 clones listed, roughly 90% were seen once; the top ten hold approximately 0.69%. The sequencing here drew on CD4+ or CD8+ T cells sorted from blood, taken in a trial of the OX40 agonist ivuxolimab. The V call is TRBV15, the J call TRBJ2-6; D is perhaps TRBD1 (6 bases). The clonotype comes from an adult with an advanced solid tumor such as melanoma, head and neck, liver or kidney cancer. The CDR3, as DNA: TGTGCCACCAGCAGTCCTGAGGGGGTCTCTGGGGCCAACGTCCTGACTTTC. This gives the protein CATSSPEGVSGANVLTF.